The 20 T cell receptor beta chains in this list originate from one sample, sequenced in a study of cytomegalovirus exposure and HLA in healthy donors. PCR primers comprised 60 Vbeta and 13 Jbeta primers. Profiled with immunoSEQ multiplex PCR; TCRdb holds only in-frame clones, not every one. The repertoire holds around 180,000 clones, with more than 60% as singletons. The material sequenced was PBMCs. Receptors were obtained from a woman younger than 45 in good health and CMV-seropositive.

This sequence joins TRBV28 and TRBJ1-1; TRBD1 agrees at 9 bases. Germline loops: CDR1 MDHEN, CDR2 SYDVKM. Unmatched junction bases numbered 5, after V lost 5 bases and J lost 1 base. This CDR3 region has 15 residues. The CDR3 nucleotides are TGTGCCAGCAGTCTGGACAGGGGATGGAACACTGAAGCTTTCTTT. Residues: CASSLDRGWNTEAFF. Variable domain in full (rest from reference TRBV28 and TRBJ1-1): DVKVTQSSRYLVKRTGEKVFLECVQDMDHENMFWYRQDPGLGLRLIYFSYDVKMKEKGDIPEGYSVSREKKERFSLILESASTNQTSMYLCASSLDRGWNTEAFFGQGTRLTVV.

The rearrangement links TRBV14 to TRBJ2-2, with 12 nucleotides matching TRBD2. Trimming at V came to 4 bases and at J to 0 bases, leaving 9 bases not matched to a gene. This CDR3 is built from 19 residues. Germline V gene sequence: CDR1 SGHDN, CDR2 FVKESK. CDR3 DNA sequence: TGTGCCAGCAGCCTACGATGGGGACTAGCGGGCCCGAACACCGGGGAGCTGTTTTTT. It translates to CASSLRWGLAGPNTGELFF.

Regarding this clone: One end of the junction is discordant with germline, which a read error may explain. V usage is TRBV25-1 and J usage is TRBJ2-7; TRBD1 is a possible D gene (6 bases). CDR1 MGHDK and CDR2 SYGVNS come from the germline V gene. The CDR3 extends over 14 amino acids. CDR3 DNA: TGTGCCAGCAGTGAAGGACAGCCAAGGTACGAGCAGTGCTTC. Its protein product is CASSEGQPRYEQCF.

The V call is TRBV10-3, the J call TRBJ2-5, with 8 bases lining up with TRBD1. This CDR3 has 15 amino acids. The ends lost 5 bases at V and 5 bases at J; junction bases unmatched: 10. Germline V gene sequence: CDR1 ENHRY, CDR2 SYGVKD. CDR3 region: CAISPGQGGRETQYF. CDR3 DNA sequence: TGTGCCATCAGTCCCGGACAGGGAGGTAGGGAGACCCAGTACTTC.

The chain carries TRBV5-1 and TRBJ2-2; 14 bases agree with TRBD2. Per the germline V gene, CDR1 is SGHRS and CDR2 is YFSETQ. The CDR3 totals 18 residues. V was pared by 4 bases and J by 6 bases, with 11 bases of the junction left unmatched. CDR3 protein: CASSPGLAGVDKAGELFF. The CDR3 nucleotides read TGCGCCAGCAGCCCGGGACTAGCGGGAGTCGATAAAGCCGGGGAGCTGTTTTTT.

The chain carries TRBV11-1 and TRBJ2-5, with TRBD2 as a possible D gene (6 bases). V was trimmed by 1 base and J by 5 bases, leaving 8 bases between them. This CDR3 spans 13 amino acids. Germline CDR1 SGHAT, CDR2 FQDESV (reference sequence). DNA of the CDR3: TGTGCCAGCAGCTTAGGGAGGGCGGAGACCCAGTACTTC. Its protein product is CASSLGRAETQYF.

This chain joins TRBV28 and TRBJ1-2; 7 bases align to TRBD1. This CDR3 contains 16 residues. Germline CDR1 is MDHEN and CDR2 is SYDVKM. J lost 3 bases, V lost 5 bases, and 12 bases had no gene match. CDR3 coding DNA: TGTGCCAGCAGTGGACGGGACAGAATAGAGGACTATGGCTACACCTTC. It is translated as CASSGRDRIEDYGYTF.

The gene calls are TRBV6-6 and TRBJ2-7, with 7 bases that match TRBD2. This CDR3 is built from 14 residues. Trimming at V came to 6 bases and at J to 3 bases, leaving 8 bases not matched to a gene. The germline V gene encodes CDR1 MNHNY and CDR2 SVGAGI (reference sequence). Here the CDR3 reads CASSPAGENYEQYF. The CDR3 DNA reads TGTGCCAGCAGCCCGGCGGGAGAAAACTACGAGCAGTACTTC.

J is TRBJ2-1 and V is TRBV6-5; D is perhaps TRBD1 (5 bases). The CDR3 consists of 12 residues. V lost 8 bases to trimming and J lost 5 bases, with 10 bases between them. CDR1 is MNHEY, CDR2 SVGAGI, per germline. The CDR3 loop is CASSRVNNEQFF. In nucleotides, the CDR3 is TGTGCCAGCTCCAGGGTTAACAATGAGCAGTTCTTC.

The CDR3 nucleotides are TGTGCCATCGCCAGGACTTCCTCCTACGAGCAGTACTTC. It codes for CAIARTSSYEQYF. V and J are TRBV10-3 and TRBJ2-7, with D perhaps matching TRBD2 (5 bases). Trimming removed 8 bases from V and 0 bases from J, with 11 bases in between. CDR1 is ENHRY and CDR2 is SYGVKD in the germline V gene. The CDR3 spans 13 residues.

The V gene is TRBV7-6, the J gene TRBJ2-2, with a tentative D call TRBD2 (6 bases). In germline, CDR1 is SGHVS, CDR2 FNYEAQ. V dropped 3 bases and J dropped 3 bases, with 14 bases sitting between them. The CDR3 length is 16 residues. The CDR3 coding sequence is TGTGCCAGCAGCTTGAGTGGGGGAGGCGACACCGGGGAGCTGTTTTTT. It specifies CASSLSGGGDTGELFF.

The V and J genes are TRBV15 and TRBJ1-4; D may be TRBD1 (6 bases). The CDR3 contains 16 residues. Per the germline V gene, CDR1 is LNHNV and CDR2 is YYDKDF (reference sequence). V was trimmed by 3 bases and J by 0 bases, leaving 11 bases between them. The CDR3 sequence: CATSRVPGATNEKLFF. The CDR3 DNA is TGTGCCACCAGCAGGGTCCCAGGGGCAACTAATGAAAAACTGTTTTTT.

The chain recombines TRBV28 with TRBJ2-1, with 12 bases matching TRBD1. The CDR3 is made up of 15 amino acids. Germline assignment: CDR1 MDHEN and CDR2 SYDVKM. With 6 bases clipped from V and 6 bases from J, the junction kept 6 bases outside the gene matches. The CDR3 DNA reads TGTGCCAGCAGCCTTGGGGGACAGGGGGCCAATGAGCAGTTCTTC. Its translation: CASSLGGQGANEQFF.

The DNA for the CDR3 is TGTGCCAGCAGTCCCCTCATACTTTTACGCGAGCAGTACTTC. Its translation: CASSPLILLREQYF. The chain uses TRBV28 and TRBJ2-7; D remains ambiguous. Germline CDR1 MDHEN, CDR2 SYDVKM. Trimming shortened V by 5 bases and J by 6 bases, and 17 bases separated the two germline ends. The length of the CDR3 is 14 residues.

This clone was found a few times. The CDR3 spells CASRSGAYEQYF. As DNA, the CDR3 is TGTGCCAGCAGGTCAGGGGCCTACGAGCAGTACTTC. The V gene is TRBV25-1, the J gene TRBJ2-7, with D possibly matching TRBD1 (6 bases). The V and J ends lost 6 bases and 2 bases respectively, with 8 bases between them. The germline V gene encodes CDR1 MGHDK and CDR2 SYGVNS. The length of the CDR3 is 12 residues.

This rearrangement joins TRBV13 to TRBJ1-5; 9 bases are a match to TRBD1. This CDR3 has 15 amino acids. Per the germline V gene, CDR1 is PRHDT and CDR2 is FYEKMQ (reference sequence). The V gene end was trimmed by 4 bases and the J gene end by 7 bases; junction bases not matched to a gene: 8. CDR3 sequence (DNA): TGTGCCAGCAGCTCTAGGGACAGGGCCAGCCAGCCCCAGCATTTT. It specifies CASSSRDRASQPQHF.

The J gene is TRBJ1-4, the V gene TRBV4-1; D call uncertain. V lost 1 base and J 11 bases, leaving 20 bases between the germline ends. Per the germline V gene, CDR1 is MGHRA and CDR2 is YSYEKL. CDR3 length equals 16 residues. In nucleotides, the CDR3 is TGCGCCAGCAGCCAAGGGGAGGTTGGGGTGAGGCGGAAACTGTTTTTT. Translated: CASSQGEVGVRRKLFF.

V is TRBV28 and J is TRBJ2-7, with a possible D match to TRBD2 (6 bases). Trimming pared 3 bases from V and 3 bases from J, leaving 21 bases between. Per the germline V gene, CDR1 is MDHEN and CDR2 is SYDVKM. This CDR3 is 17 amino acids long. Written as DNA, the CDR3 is TGTGCCAGCAGTTTTGCAAAGGCGGGACTCCGATTCTACGAGCAGTACTTC. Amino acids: CASSFAKAGLRFYEQYF.

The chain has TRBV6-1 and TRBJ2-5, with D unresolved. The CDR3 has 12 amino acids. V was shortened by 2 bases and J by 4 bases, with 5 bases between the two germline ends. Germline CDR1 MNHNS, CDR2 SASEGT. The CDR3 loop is CASSEIRETQYF. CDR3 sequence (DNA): TGTGCCAGCAGTGAAATTCGAGAGACCCAGTACTTC.

Written as DNA, the CDR3 is TGTGCCAGCAGCTCGCTCGGGACAGGGATCCCTGGGGCCAACGTCCTGACTTTC. Translating gives CASSSLGTGIPGANVLTF. The chain is built from TRBV7-8 and TRBJ2-6, with 9 bases that match TRBD1. The germline V gene has CDR1 SGHVS and CDR2 FQNEAQ. The CDR3 covers 18 residues. J lost 2 bases, V lost 4 bases, and 9 bases had no gene match. Full variable domain (missing parts from reference TRBV7-8 and TRBJ2-6): GAGVSQSPRYKVAKRGQDVALRCDPISGHVSLFWYQQALGQGPEFLTYFQNEAQLDKSGLPSDRFFAERPEGSVSTLKIQRTQQEDSAVYLCASSSLGTGIPGANVLTFGAGSRLTVL.